This T cell receptor (beta chain) was sequenced during a study of identical twins. Findings and limits, study-wide: With beta out-of-frame sequences, excess sharing by twins was weaker.

TCRdb reanalysed the 5' RACE reads using MiXCR and keeps one entry per CDR3 protein. The table has 500,000 to 600,000 distinct CDR3 sequences, under 25% seen once. From germline, CDR1 is SQVTM and CDR2 ANQGSEA. Unmatched junction bases numbered 5, after V lost 6 bases and J lost 6 bases. The CDR3 length is 13 residues. On this clonotype itself: No antigen is known for it.

The same sample was also studied in work on T cells expressing NK-cell markers.

This chain uses TRBV29-1 with TRBJ2-2, with TRBD1 identical over 9 bases. The TCR comes from a woman in her late teens or twenties in good health. The sequencing sample was made of CD4+ T cells sorted from blood. DNA of the CDR3: TGCAGCGTCGAGACAGGGGGAGCCGGGGAGCTGTTTTTT. Translating gives CSVETGGAGELFF.